The 9 T cell receptor beta chains reported below all come from one sample, sequenced in a study of blood T cell repertoires in COVID-19. Assay used: immunoSEQ multiplex PCR; TCRdb lists only in-frame clones, some missing. The sample consists of hundreds of thousands of clones, roughly 88% of them appearing once. Sequencing used PBMCs or T cells enriched from blood (not recorded which). The receptors originated from a woman aged 30 to 39 who had recovered from COVID-19.

The chain has TRBV20-1 and TRBJ2-3; 10 positions agree with TRBD2. This CDR3 comprises 18 residues. With 3 bases clipped from V and 0 bases from J, the junction kept 12 bases outside the gene matches. Germline CDR1 reads DFQATT; CDR2 reads SNEGSKA (reference sequence). Here the CDR3 DNA reads TGCAGTGCTAGTCTCCTAGCGGGGGACAAGACTAGCACAGATACGCAGTATTTT. As protein: CSASLLAGDKTSTDTQYF.

The chain recombines TRBV9 with TRBJ2-5; 7 bases are shared with TRBD1. This CDR3 comprises 18 residues. V shed 0 bases and J 2 bases; nucleotides not matched to a gene: 13. CDR1 is SGDLS, CDR2 YYNGEE, per germline. The chain's CDR3 is CASSVAIQGGSGQETQYF. The DNA for the CDR3 is TGTGCCAGCAGCGTAGCGATTCAAGGGGGCTCGGGACAAGAGACCCAGTACTTC.

This clone was detected once. In this CDR3 the conserved last residue, phenylalanine or tryptophan, is missing, so a read error is likely. The DNA is omitted, as the CDR3 cannot be located on it reliably, and the CDR3 follows TCRdb's listing. The chain employs TRBV7-2 and TRBJ1-1; the table names TRBD1, a call not compared with the DNA. Germline V gene data show CDR1 as SGHTA and CDR2 as FQGNSA. The CDR3 is made up of 14 amino acids, end residues included. The CDR3 here is CASSLAIGTGHLRL.

This chain joins TRBV3-1 (or the pseudogene TRBV3-2) and TRBJ1-5; a possible D gene is TRBD1 (6 bases). CDR1 and CDR2 from the germline V gene are LGHDT and YNNKEL (reference sequence). Trimming left V 0 bases short and J 4 bases short, with 13 bases between. The CDR3 loop spans 16 amino acids. The CDR3 DNA is TGTGCCAGCAGCCAAGATGCGGTGGGGGCAAATCAGCCCCAGCATTTT. The encoded protein is CASSQDAVGANQPQHF.

This clone has a single count. The chain couples TRBV5-1 to TRBJ2-5, with a possible D match to TRBD1 (6 bases). There are 13 residues in the CDR3. Germline V gene sequence: CDR1 SGHRS, CDR2 YFSETQ. Trimming stripped 2 bases from V and 4 bases from J, with 9 bases between. The DNA for the CDR3 is TGCGCCAGCAGCTTTAAAGGGGGAGAGACCCAGTACTTC. Its protein is CASSFKGGETQYF. The full variable domain, completed using reference TRBV5-1 and TRBJ2-5, is KAGVTQTPRYLIKTRGQQVTLSCSPISGHRSVSWYQQTPGQGLQFLFEYFSETQRNKGNFPGRFSGRQFSNSRSEMNVSTLELGDSALYLCASSFKGGETQYFGPGTRLLVL.

The chain employs TRBV9 and TRBJ2-7; D unresolved. The CDR3 length is 14 residues. CDR1 and CDR2 (germline): SGDLS, YYNGEE. V lost 2 bases and J 0 bases, leaving 9 bases between the germline ends. CDR3 DNA: TGTGCCAGCAGCGTGTCCCCCTCCTCCTACGAGCAGTACTTC. As protein: CASSVSPSSYEQYF.

The chain employs TRBV5-1 and TRBJ1-2, with 8 bases identical to TRBD1. Germline V gives CDR1 SGHRS, CDR2 YFSETQ. The CDR3 is 14 amino acids. With V trimmed by 1 base and J by 4 bases, 3 bases remained unmatched. CDR3 amino acids: CASSLSQGAYGYTF. The CDR3 nucleotides are TGCGCCAGCAGCTTGTCGCAGGGGGCCTATGGCTACACCTTC.

The chain has TRBV3-1 (or the pseudogene TRBV3-2) and TRBJ2-3; 12 bases are shared with TRBD2. This CDR3 contains 16 residues. Germline trimming cut 4 bases from V and 5 bases from J; bases unmatched to any gene: 7. Germline-derived CDR1 and CDR2 are LGHDT and YNNKEL (reference sequence). The CDR3 DNA follows: TGTGCCAGCAGCCTGCGACTAGCGGGGGACCAAGATACGCAGTATTTT. The encoded protein is CASSLRLAGDQDTQYF.

The chain has TRBV5-3 and TRBJ2-1; 7 bases agree with TRBD2. TRBV5-3 is recorded as an ORF, its role being uncertain. J lost 3 bases, V lost 5 bases, and 17 bases had no gene match. There are 18 residues in the CDR3. The CDR3 DNA sequence: TGTGCCAGAAGACGCCGATTGGCTTTTAGCGGGTTCTACAATGAGCAGTTCTTC. Encoded protein: CARRRRLAFSGFYNEQFF.